The T cell receptor beta chain under discussion was sequenced for a study of patients and donors after allogeneic stem cell transplantation. TCRdb analysed the RT-PCR reads with MiXCR anew, one entry per CDR3 protein. The sample records 200,000 to 250,000 distinct CDR3 sequences, roughly two fifths being singletons. The sample was blood, either unsorted or a sorted T cell fraction (not recorded which). This TCR was sampled from a human donor who was either an allogeneic HSCT recipient or a stem cell or donor lymphocyte infusion donor (not recorded which). It is not recorded whose cells these are; they may come from a transplant donor.

The CDR3 DNA follows: TGCAGTGCTCTCGGACTAGGGAACATTCAGTACTTC. Protein product: CSALGLGNIQYF. The chain employs TRBV20-1 and TRBJ2-4; TRBD2 matches at 7 bases. The germline V gene has CDR1 DFQATT and CDR2 SNEGSKA (reference sequence). The CDR3 is 12 residues long. J lost 7 bases, V lost 5 bases, and 5 bases had no gene match.